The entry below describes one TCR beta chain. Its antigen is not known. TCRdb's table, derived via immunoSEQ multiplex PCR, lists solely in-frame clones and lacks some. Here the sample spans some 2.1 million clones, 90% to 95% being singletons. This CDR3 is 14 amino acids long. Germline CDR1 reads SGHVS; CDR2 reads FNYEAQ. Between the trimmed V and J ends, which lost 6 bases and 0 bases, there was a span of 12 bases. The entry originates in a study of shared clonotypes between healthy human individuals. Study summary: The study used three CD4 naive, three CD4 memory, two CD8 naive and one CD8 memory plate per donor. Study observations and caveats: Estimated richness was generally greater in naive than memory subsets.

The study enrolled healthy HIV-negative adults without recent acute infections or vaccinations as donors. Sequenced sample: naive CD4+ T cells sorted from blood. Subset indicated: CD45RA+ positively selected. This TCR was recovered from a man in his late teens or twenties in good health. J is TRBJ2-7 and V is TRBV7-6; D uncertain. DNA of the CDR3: TGTGCCAGCAGTCGGACCTCTTTCTCCTACGAGCAGTACTTC. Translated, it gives CASSRTSFSYEQYF.